This is a list of T cell receptor beta chains from one sample in a study of regulatory T cells in long-lasting Graves disease. MiXCR, applied by TCRdb to the multiplex PCR reads, yields one record per CDR3 protein. The table shows 400,000 to 500,000 distinct CDR3 sequences, with around 16% occurring only once. The same specimen was also included in a second study, on T cells in Graves' hyperthyroidism and ophthalmopathy.

The sequenced sample was peripheral blood mononuclear cells (PBMCs), obtained at new diagnosis, from a patient treated with antithyroid drugs. The receptors stem from a woman in her thirties or forties with Graves disease. Each CDR3 is given with its conserved first and last residue. Each record gives: V gene, J gene, CDR3 protein.

v_call: TRBV25-1
j_call: TRBJ1-2
cdr3_aa: CASSDATYENYGYTF

v_call: TRBV4-2
j_call: TRBJ2-7
cdr3_aa: CASSKNPTSGIYEQYF

v_call: TRBV2
j_call: TRBJ1-5
cdr3_aa: CASSEGVNQPQHF

v_call: TRBV3-1
j_call: TRBJ1-1
cdr3_aa: CASSLFGQGALAFF

v_call: TRBV6-1
j_call: TRBJ1-4
cdr3_aa: CASSPNSATNEKLFF

v_call: TRBV9
j_call: TRBJ2-1
cdr3_aa: CASSVGRGGSGSEQFF

v_call: TRBV9
j_call: TRBJ2-7
cdr3_aa: CASSRDTHYEQYF

v_call: TRBV29-1
j_call: TRBJ2-7
cdr3_aa: CSVEGVTGDYEQYF

v_call: TRBV5-1
j_call: TRBJ1-1
cdr3_aa: CASSLAAGNEAFF

v_call: TRBV7-9
j_call: TRBJ2-1
cdr3_aa: CASSPASGRAPNEQFF

v_call: TRBV25-1
j_call: TRBJ2-4
cdr3_aa: CASSEPGIAKNIQYF

v_call: TRBV20-1
j_call: TRBJ2-2
cdr3_aa: CSAREHWTGITGELFF

v_call: TRBV28
j_call: TRBJ1-2
cdr3_aa: CASSSTGGGGYTF

v_call: TRBV30
j_call: TRBJ2-2
cdr3_aa: CAWRGQGAPGELFF

v_call: TRBV6-5
j_call: TRBJ2-5
cdr3_aa: CASSSLAGGILGSGTRGSKETQYF

v_call: TRBV29-1
j_call: TRBJ1-1
cdr3_aa: CSVVAGARYTEAFF

v_call: TRBV12-5
j_call: TRBJ2-7
cdr3_aa: CASGLVVGRTSIRDYKQYF

v_call: TRBV29-1
j_call: TRBJ2-2
cdr3_aa: CSARGLNTGELFF

v_call: TRBV4-1
j_call: TRBJ1-4
cdr3_aa: CASSHVPSGTGGEKLFF

v_call: TRBV6-1
j_call: TRBJ2-6
cdr3_aa: CASLTRALGANVLTF

v_call: TRBV27
j_call: TRBJ1-6
cdr3_aa: CASSLSIIKGGWNSPLHF

v_call: TRBV18
j_call: TRBJ2-1
cdr3_aa: CASSLWTSGSGDEQFF

v_call: TRBV10-3
j_call: TRBJ2-3
cdr3_aa: CAISLWEGGTDTQYF

v_call: TRBV6-5
j_call: TRBJ1-2
cdr3_aa: CASSSDVPFYYGYTF

v_call: TRBV6-1
j_call: TRBJ1-5
cdr3_aa: CASSARGGAVGNQPQHF

v_call: TRBV19
j_call: TRBJ2-1
cdr3_aa: CASSLQGAIRNEQFF

v_call: TRBV10-1
j_call: TRBJ2-2
cdr3_aa: CASSEYGGELFF

v_call: TRBV27
j_call: TRBJ2-1
cdr3_aa: CASSSGTSKFNEQFF

v_call: TRBV4-2
j_call: TRBJ1-1
cdr3_aa: CASSQEDGNTEAFF

v_call: TRBV7-2
j_call: TRBJ1-1
cdr3_aa: CASSPGYEAFF

v_call: TRBV5-5
j_call: TRBJ1-6
cdr3_aa: CASSPQSYSPLHF

v_call: TRBV12-3/TRBV12-4
j_call: TRBJ2-6
cdr3_aa: CASSFELLGDLANILTF

v_call: TRBV5-5
j_call: TRBJ2-2
cdr3_aa: CASSQVGTSGRTVPGGELFF

v_call: TRBV6-2/TRBV6-3
j_call: TRBJ2-1
cdr3_aa: CASSYSDEQFF

v_call: TRBV12-3/TRBV12-4
j_call: TRBJ2-3
cdr3_aa: CASRPSADTQYF

v_call: TRBV3-1
j_call: TRBJ2-1
cdr3_aa: CASIGLDNEQFF

v_call: TRBV6-1
j_call: TRBJ2-3
cdr3_aa: CASTWERADTQYF

v_call: TRBV5-5
j_call: TRBJ2-1
cdr3_aa: CASSVLQGGDEQFF

v_call: TRBV28
j_call: TRBJ2-5
cdr3_aa: CASSLTGRGKTQYF

v_call: TRBV20-1
j_call: TRBJ1-2
cdr3_aa: CSAGQGSDYGYTF

v_call: TRBV4-3
j_call: TRBJ1-4
cdr3_aa: CASSHNQGNEKLFF

v_call: TRBV7-8
j_call: TRBJ2-1
cdr3_aa: CASSLERQAGGHRRNEQFF

v_call: TRBV2
j_call: TRBJ2-3
cdr3_aa: CASSDEAAADSQYF

v_call: TRBV19
j_call: TRBJ1-4
cdr3_aa: CASSTLVGDNEKLFF

v_call: TRBV30
j_call: TRBJ1-6
cdr3_aa: CAWSGHRNSPLHF

v_call: TRBV28
j_call: TRBJ2-2
cdr3_aa: CASRFSRTEKGTGELFF

v_call: TRBV5-4
j_call: TRBJ1-6
cdr3_aa: CASSLDWGGPLHF

v_call: TRBV20-1
j_call: TRBJ2-3
cdr3_aa: CSASLAGGRDTQYF

v_call: TRBV5-5
j_call: -
cdr3_aa: CASSLELAGVFGYYNEQYF

v_call: TRBV28
j_call: TRBJ2-5
cdr3_aa: CASSLWRQDLEETQYF

v_call: TRBV6-1
j_call: TRBJ1-2
cdr3_aa: CASRGTEHYGYTF

v_call: TRBV19
j_call: TRBJ2-1
cdr3_aa: CASSEYGGTYNEQFF